Listed below are T cell receptor beta chains from one sample, sequenced in a study of a mutant IDH1 vaccine in newly diagnosed glioma. Sequencing used immunoSEQ multiplex PCR; TCRdb keeps in-frame clones, though not all of them. The sample holds around 29,000 clones, 80% seen once. No cognate antigen is known for these TCRs. The starting material was PBMCs, obtained from a glioma patient whose treatment included an IDH1 peptide vaccine. These receptors were obtained from a woman under 30 with glioma. Each CDR3 is given with its conserved first and last residue. A D gene is named only where the DNA matches it firmly. Not all rows give a size; the values are once, few, many and, for expanded clones, a class.

j_call	clone_size	v_call	d_call	cdr3_length	cdr3_nt	cdr3_aa
TRBJ2-2	-	TRBV5-1	-	15	TGCGCCAGCAGCCTTTCCACAACTAGCACCGGGGAGCTGTTTTTT	CASSLSTTSTGELFF
TRBJ1-1	few	TRBV6-4	-	15	TGTGCCAGCAGTGACCTGGGGTCGGGGCGGACTGAAGCTTTCTTT	CASSDLGSGRTEAFF
TRBJ1-5	-	TRBV5-8	TRBD1	15	TGTGCCAGCAGCTTGTGGGGACAGGGGAATCAGCCCCAGCATTTT	CASSLWGQGNQPQHF
TRBJ1-2	-	TRBV7-2	TRBD1	13	TGTGCCAGCACCCCAGGGACAGGCTATGGCTACACCTTC	CASTPGTGYGYTF
TRBJ2-2	-	TRBV6-1	-	14	TGTGCCAGCAGGGCTATTCGGGTGACCGGGGAGCTGTTTTTT	CASRAIRVTGELFF
TRBJ2-2	-	TRBV19	TRBD1	16	TGTGCCAGTAATAAAGACAGGGTAGCGAACACCGGGGAGCTGTTTTTT	CASNKDRVANTGELFF
TRBJ2-5	-	TRBV5-4	TRBD2	14	TGTGCCAGCAGCGGAATAGCGGGACAAGAGACCCAGTACTTC	CASSGIAGQETQYF
TRBJ2-6	few	TRBV4-3	-	18	TGCGCCAGCAGCCAAGATTCGATACATTCCTCTGGGGCCAACGTCCTGACTTTC	CASSQDSIHSSGANVLTF
TRBJ2-5	-	TRBV11-2	TRBD1	15	TGTGCCAGCAGCTCCGGACAGGGGTTAGGGGAGACCCAGTACTTC	CASSSGQGLGETQYF
TRBJ1-2	-	TRBV4-2	-	16	TGTGCCAGCAGCCGAAGAGGGGCAGGGCCAAACTATGGCTACACCTTC	CASSRRGAGPNYGYTF
TRBJ2-7	-	TRBV7-2	-	16	TGTGCCAGCAGCTCAATAGGGGCACGGGGGCACTACGAGCAGTACTTC	CASSSIGARGHYEQYF
TRBJ2-5	-	TRBV9	-	15	TGTGCCAGCAGCGCCCGAGGAGCAACGGTAGAGACCCAGTACTTC	CASSARGATVETQYF
TRBJ1-1	-	TRBV18	-	16	TGTGCCAGCTCACCATCCAGGGGTTTTGGGAACACTGAAGCTTTCTTT	CASSPSRGFGNTEAFF
TRBJ1-4	-	TRBV19	-	14	TGTGCCAGTAGTATATGGGGTTTGGATGAAAAACTGTTTTTT	CASSIWGLDEKLFF
TRBJ2-7	-	TRBV2	TRBD2	14	TGTGCCAGCAGTGCTGAACTAGCGGGTTACGAGCAGTACTTC	CASSAELAGYEQYF
TRBJ2-2	-	TRBV18	-	16	TGTGCCAGCTCACCACCAGCGACACGAAACACCGGGGAGCTGTTTTTT	CASSPPATRNTGELFF
TRBJ2-7	-	TRBV4-1	TRBD2	17	TGCGCCAGCAGCCTCACATATAGCGGGAGAGGGTCCTACGAGCAGTACTTC	CASSLTYSGRGSYEQYF
TRBJ2-3	-	TRBV29-1	-	14	TGCAGCGTGACGACGGGTTCTAGCACAGATACGCAGTATTTT	CSVTTGSSTDTQYF
TRBJ2-2	-	TRBV14	-	13	TGTGCCAGCAGCACGACAGGTAGCGGGGAGCTGTTTTTT	CASSTTGSGELFF
TRBJ2-3	-	TRBV29-1	-	15	TGCAGCGTTGAAGATCCGCTAGTTGGTACAGATACGCAGTATTTT	CSVEDPLVGTDTQYF
TRBJ2-1	-	TRBV5-1	-	15	TGCGCCAGCAGCTTGGTGGTGACAGGTTACAATGAGCAGTTCTTC	CASSLVVTGYNEQFF
TRBJ1-2	-	TRBV2	-	13	TGTGCCAGCAGTGAAGAAGGAGGGATCGGCTACACCTTC	CASSEEGGIGYTF
TRBJ2-5	-	TRBV5-8	-	17	TGTGCCAGCAGCTTGGGAAGGAGGGCAGACATCCAAGAGACCCAGTACTTC	CASSLGRRADIQETQYF
TRBJ1-5	-	TRBV4-1	-	18	TGCGCCAGCAGCCAAGTTTATTTCTCCGGGACCCCGAATCAGCCCCAGCATTTT	CASSQVYFSGTPNQPQHF
TRBJ1-1	-	TRBV5-6	-	11	TGTGCCAGCAGCTTGATGGAAGAAGCTTTCTTT	CASSLMEEAFF
TRBJ2-5	-	TRBV5-8	TRBD2	15	TGTGCCAGCAGCTCCCGGACTAGGATGTTCGAGACCCAGTACTTC	CASSSRTRMFETQYF
TRBJ2-3	-	TRBV5-1	-	14	TGCGCCAGCAGCTTAGGTGCGATCACAGATACGCAGTATTTT	CASSLGAITDTQYF